These 26 T cell receptor beta chains originate from one sample sequenced in a study of beta chain features in type 1 diabetes. Every isolated RNA sample was fully reverse transcribed, so sequencing captured expressed TCRB transcripts. The data were produced by immunoSEQ multiplex PCR, yet TCRdb's version contains in-frame clones alone and is incomplete. Found here are hundreds of thousands of clones, around 65% of them singletons; the top ten hold around 0.05%. The sample comprised naive CD4+ T cells from blood. These receptors all come from a man aged 25-40 years in good health.

This clone was recorded once. The CDR3 protein is CASSTGISSGYTF. In nucleotides, the CDR3 is TGTGCCAGCAGCACGGGGATTAGTAGTGGCTACACCTTC. The chain joins TRBV7-9 to TRBJ1-2; D remains ambiguous. The germline gives CDR1 SEHNR, CDR2 FQNEAQ (reference sequence). This CDR3 is 13 amino acids long. Trimming took 5 bases from V and 7 from J, leaving 14 bases between them. Full variable domain (missing parts from reference TRBV7-9 and TRBJ1-2): DTGVSQNPRHKITKRGQNVTFRCDPISEHNRLYWYRQTLGQGPEFLTYFQNEAQLEKSRLLSDRFSAERPKGSFSTLEIQRTEQGDSAMYLCASSTGISSGYTFGSGTRLTVV.

This clone has more than one count but fewer than ten. The rearrangement links TRBV29-1 to TRBJ2-1, with a tentative D call TRBD2 (5 bases). The germline V gene encodes CDR1 SQVTM and CDR2 ANQGSEA. This CDR3 is 12 amino acids long. V dropped 7 bases and J dropped 3 bases, with 10 bases sitting between them. The CDR3 DNA reads TGCAGCGCCACCGGGGACTACAATGAGCAGTTCTTC. It encodes CSATGDYNEQFF.

This sequence joins TRBV30 and TRBJ1-3; no clear D. Per germline, CDR1 GTSNPN and CDR2 SVGIG (reference sequence). V was pared by 1 base and J by 0 bases, with 16 bases between. The CDR3 totals 17 residues. CDR3 coding DNA: TGTGCCTGGAGTGCAGAGAGGACGGCAGTCTCTGGAAACACCATATATTTT. It is translated as CAWSAERTAVSGNTIYF. Full variable domain (outside the CDR3, taken from reference TRBV30 and TRBJ1-3): SQTIHQWPATLVQPVGSPLSLECTVEGTSNPNLYWYRQAAGRGLQLLFYSVGIGQISSEVPQNLSASRPQDRQFILSSKKLLLSDSGFYLCAWSAERTAVSGNTIYFGEGSWLTVV.

This chain uses TRBV10-3 with TRBJ2-3; the D is unclear. CDR3 length: 14 residues. CDR1 ENHRY and CDR2 SYGVKD come from the germline V gene. V was cut by 0 bases and J by 1 base, with 5 bases left in between. CDR3 loop: CAISESPGTDTQYF. The DNA of the CDR3 is TGTGCCATCAGTGAGTCGCCAGGCACAGATACGCAGTATTTT.

This chain uses TRBV11-2 with TRBJ2-1; TRBD1 is a possible D gene (5 bases). The germline V and J ends were trimmed by 1 base and 0 bases, with 13 bases remaining between them. The CDR3 length is 17 residues. Germline CDR1 and CDR2: SGHAT and FQNNGV. The CDR3 spells CASSLVLGRSSYNEQFF. CDR3 bases: TGTGCCAGCAGCTTAGTTCTGGGGCGAAGCTCCTACAATGAGCAGTTCTTC.

V is TRBV29-1 and J is TRBJ2-3, with 10 bases aligning to TRBD2. From germline, CDR1 is SQVTM and CDR2 ANQGSEA. The CDR3 is 15 amino acids. The ends lost 6 bases at V and 2 bases at J; junction bases unmatched: 8. CDR3 DNA sequence: TGCAGCGTCATGAAAGCGGGAGGGTACACAGATACGCAGTATTTT. It is translated as CSVMKAGGYTDTQYF.

In this sample, this clone turned up a few times. This chain connects TRBV4-3 to TRBJ2-7, with 9 bases fitting TRBD1. CDR3 length equals 15 residues. V lost 1 base, J lost 4 bases, and 5 bases stayed unmatched. Germline V gene data show CDR1 as LGHNA and CDR2 as YSLEER. CDR3 sequence: CASSQGDREGYEQYF. In DNA form, the CDR3 reads TGCGCCAGCAGCCAAGGGGACAGGGAAGGTTACGAGCAGTACTTC.

The genes are TRBV6-5 and TRBJ2-5; 8 nucleotides line up with TRBD1. This CDR3 is 13 amino acids long. CDR1 MNHEY and CDR2 SVGAGI come from the germline V gene. The V gene end was trimmed by 5 bases and the J gene end by 5 bases; junction bases not matched to a gene: 4. The CDR3 loop reads CASSRTGSETQYF. The CDR3, as DNA: TGTGCCAGCAGTCGGACAGGGTCGGAGACCCAGTACTTC.

J is TRBJ2-7 and V is TRBV7-9; D possibly corresponds to TRBD2 (5 bases). CDR1 and CDR2 from the germline V gene are SEHNR and FQNEAQ (reference sequence). The CDR3 has 12 amino acids. With 4 bases removed from V and 7 bases from J, the gap between germline ends came to 11 bases. The CDR3, as DNA: TGTGCCAGCAGCTCCGCCGGGATTGAGCAGTACTTC. Translation gives CASSSAGIEQYF.

The gene calls are TRBV7-9 and TRBJ2-7; 7 bases are shared with TRBD1. The CDR3 is 14 residues long. V lost 2 bases and J lost 5; bases outside the gene matches: 6. Looked up from germline, CDR1 is SEHNR and CDR2 is FQNEAQ (reference sequence). CDR3 nucleotide sequence: TGTGCCAGCAGCTTATCGACAGGGCCGCACGAGCAGTACTTC. The encoded protein is CASSLSTGPHEQYF.

The genes are TRBV5-4 and TRBJ2-5; D unresolved. This CDR3 region has 12 residues. The germline V and J ends were trimmed by 4 bases and 4 bases, with 8 bases remaining between them. The germline CDR1 and CDR2 sequences are SGHNT and YYREEE (reference sequence). In nucleotides, the CDR3 is TGTGCCAGCAGCCCGAGCCGAGAGACCCAGTACTTC. The encoded protein is CASSPSRETQYF.

Comment on this clone: Within the sample, other DNA sequences also encode this same CDR3. This rearrangement joins TRBV19 to TRBJ2-5, with D perhaps matching TRBD2 (6 bases). The germline CDR1 and CDR2 sequences are LNHDA and SQIVND (reference sequence). V lost 4 bases to trimming and J lost 2 bases, with 8 bases between them. The CDR3 sequence is 13 residues long. The CDR3 spells CASSTGTQETQYF. The CDR3 DNA reads TGTGCCAGTAGTACCGGGACTCAAGAGACCCAGTACTTC.

This chain joins TRBV9 and TRBJ2-7; D is undetermined. The germline gives CDR1 SGDLS, CDR2 YYNGEE. V lost 3 bases to trimming and J lost 6 bases, with 10 bases between them. CDR3 length: 12 amino acids. CDR3 residues: CASSGGGSEQYF. The DNA of the CDR3 is TGTGCCAGCAGCGGAGGTGGTAGCGAGCAGTACTTC.

This clone was recorded only once. The gene calls are TRBV6-5 and TRBJ1-4, with 7 positions matching TRBD1. With V trimmed by 6 bases and J by 0 bases, 4 bases remained unmatched. Germline CDR1 is MNHEY and CDR2 is SVGAGI. The CDR3 sequence is 15 residues long. For the CDR3, the DNA is TGTGCCAGCAGCCAAGGACAGGCAACTAATGAAAAACTGTTTTTT. It translates to CASSQGQATNEKLFF.

The chain recombines TRBV29-1 with TRBJ2-3, with a tentative D call TRBD2 (7 bases). This CDR3 has 13 residues. V gave up 7 bases and J gave up 7 bases, with 18 bases separating them. The germline CDR1 and CDR2 sequences are SQVTM and ANQGSEA. CDR3 region: CSAPGGGTNTQYF. As DNA, the CDR3 is TGCAGCGCACCAGGCGGGGGCACGAATACGCAGTATTTT.

The chain couples TRBV9 to TRBJ2-1; 7 bases agree with TRBD2. Germline CDR1 reads SGDLS; CDR2 reads YYNGEE. Trimming cost V 1 base and J 0 bases; bases outside gene matches: 4. The CDR3 runs to 16 residues. CDR3 protein: CASSVREGRSYNEQFF. The CDR3 coding sequence is TGTGCCAGCAGCGTAAGGGAGGGGCGCTCCTACAATGAGCAGTTCTTC.

This clone was seen only a few times. V gene TRBV30 combines with J gene TRBJ1-2, with D maybe TRBD1 (5 bases). With 0 bases removed from V and 4 bases from J, the gap between germline ends came to 12 bases. The CDR3 contains 14 residues. The germline CDR1 and CDR2 sequences are GTSNPN and SVGIG (reference sequence). The CDR3 DNA follows: TGTGCCTGGAGTGTAAATACGGGGACCTATGGCTACACCTTC. Residues: CAWSVNTGTYGYTF. Variable domain in full (rest from reference TRBV30 and TRBJ1-2): SQTIHQWPATLVQPVGSPLSLECTVEGTSNPNLYWYRQAAGRGLQLLFYSVGIGQISSEVPQNLSASRPQDRQFILSSKKLLLSDSGFYLCAWSVNTGTYGYTFGSGTRLTVV.

About this clone: Other DNA sequences of this sample code for an identical CDR3. The chain combines TRBV18 with TRBJ2-5; the D is unclear. CDR3 length equals 12 residues. V was shortened by 3 bases and J by 2 bases, with 4 bases between the two germline ends. Germline V gene sequence: CDR1 KGHSH, CDR2 LQKENI. CDR3 in DNA: TGTGCCAGCTCACCGGGACAAGAGACCCAGTACTTC. This translates into CASSPGQETQYF.

The chain joins TRBV10-3 to TRBJ2-4; the D is unclear. The V end was cut by 1 base, the J end by 3 bases, with 4 bases between. Germline CDR1 is ENHRY and CDR2 is SYGVKD. This CDR3 comprises 13 residues. The CDR3 nucleotides are TGTGCCATCAGTGAGTACGACAAAAACATTCAGTACTTC. This gives the protein CAISEYDKNIQYF.

The V call is TRBV10-3, the J call TRBJ2-3; a weak D match, TRBD2 (5 bases). Germline V gene lookup returns CDR1 ENHRY and CDR2 SYGVKD. The CDR3 runs 13 residues. Deletions cut 7 bases from V and 5 bases from J, with 13 bases between. CDR3 bases: TGTGCCATCAACTTAGCCGGGGTAGATACGCAGTATTTT. Protein sequence: CAINLAGVDTQYF.

The J gene is TRBJ2-2, the V gene TRBV7-9; the D is unclear. The CDR3 length is 10 residues. V was cut by 5 bases and J by 9 bases, with 4 bases left in between. Per germline, CDR1 SEHNR and CDR2 FQNEAQ (reference sequence). The CDR3 region has the DNA TGTGCCAGCAGCCGCAGGGAGCTGTTTTTT. Amino acid sequence: CASSRRELFF.

Only a few counts were recorded for this clone. The V and J genes are TRBV9 and TRBJ2-5; the D gene is possibly TRBD2 (5 bases). This CDR3 has 14 amino acids. V was clipped by 0 bases and J by 3 bases, with 9 bases between them. Per germline, CDR1 SGDLS and CDR2 YYNGEE. The CDR3 here is CASSVDPGKETQYF. The CDR3 DNA reads as TGTGCCAGCAGCGTAGATCCGGGAAAAGAGACCCAGTACTTC.

The chain uses TRBV5-1 and TRBJ2-3; the D is unclear. There are 13 residues in the CDR3. With 4 bases removed from V and 4 bases from J, the gap between germline ends came to 10 bases. From germline, CDR1 is SGHRS and CDR2 YFSETQ. This chain's CDR3 is CASSRVGSDTQYF. In DNA form, the CDR3 reads TGCGCCAGCAGCCGGGTGGGGTCAGATACGCAGTATTTT.

This clone was observed a few times. This same CDR3 is encoded by further DNA sequences in the sample. This rearrangement joins TRBV7-2 to TRBJ2-7; D uncertain. The CDR3 totals 11 residues. The ends were cut back, 5 bases at V and 0 bases at J, with 2 bases in the middle. Germline CDR1 SGHTA, CDR2 FQGNSA. The CDR3 loop reads CASSLSYEQYF. CDR3 DNA sequence: TGTGCCAGCAGCCTCTCCTACGAGCAGTACTTC.

V and J are TRBV15 and TRBJ2-5; D remains unclear. The CDR3 is 15 residues long. Trimming left V 1 base short and J 1 base short, with 10 bases between. Germline-derived CDR1 and CDR2 are LNHNV and YYDKDF (reference sequence). The chain's CDR3 is CATSRADTSQETQYF. The CDR3 DNA follows: TGTGCCACCAGCAGAGCCGACACCTCCCAAGAGACCCAGTACTTC.

As concerns this clone: Other DNA sequences in the sample encode the same CDR3. The chain has TRBV5-1 and TRBJ2-7, with 7 nucleotides matching TRBD1. Germline CDR1 SGHRS, CDR2 YFSETQ. Trimming cost V 0 bases and J 3 bases; bases outside gene matches: 0. This CDR3 is 13 amino acids long. As DNA, the CDR3 is TGCGCCAGCAGCTTGGACAGGGGCTACGAGCAGTACTTC. It specifies CASSLDRGYEQYF.